These 24 T cell receptor beta chains were sequenced from one sample in a study of breast tumors, draining lymph nodes, adjacent tissues. The lymph nodes were axillary draining lymph nodes from breast cancer patients. TCRdb passed the multiplex PCR reads through MiXCR, listing each CDR3 protein once. Among approximately 280,000 distinct CDR3 sequences listed, 30% to 35% were seen once. Sequencing was carried out using axillary lymph node tissue. These receptor sequences come from a female donor with breast cancer. Some clones in this sample may be carry-over from other donors' samples.

This clonotype was detected many times. The chain employs TRBV13 and TRBJ2-5; D gene ambiguous. The CDR3 runs 13 residues. CDR1 PRHDT and CDR2 FYEKMQ come from the germline V gene (reference sequence). V was pared by 1 base and J by 6 bases, with 9 bases between. The CDR3 loop is CASSLEFSKTQYF. The CDR3 bases are TGTGCCAGCAGCTTAGAGTTCTCGAAGACCCAGTACTTC. Full variable domain (remainder filled in from reference TRBV13 and TRBJ2-5): AAGVIQSPRHLIKEKRETATLKCYPIPRHDTVYWYQQGPGQDPQFLISFYEKMQSDKGSIPDRFSAQQFSDYHSELNMSSLELGDSALYFCASSLEFSKTQYFGPGTRLLVL.

Many counts were recorded for this clonotype. V gene TRBV19 combines with J gene TRBJ2-3; possibly TRBD2 for D (5 bases). V lost 5 bases to trimming and J lost 2 bases, with 11 bases between them. Germline assignment: CDR1 LNHDA and CDR2 SQIVND (reference sequence). The CDR3 totals 14 residues. The CDR3 bases are TGTGCCAGTAGTGACGGACTTCCCACAGATACGCAGTATTTT. Amino acids: CASSDGLPTDTQYF.

The CDR3 DNA is TGTGCCAGCAGCCCGAACAGGAGAGGCAGGTATTTT. Amino acids: CASSPNRRGRYF. V usage is TRBV14 and J usage is TRBJ2-3; tentatively, D is TRBD1 (5 bases). The CDR3 extends over 12 amino acids. Trimming removed 4 bases at V and 14 bases at J, with 16 bases between. Germline V gene data show CDR1 as SGHDN and CDR2 as FVKESK.

This clonotype occurred many times. This rearrangement joins TRBV24-1 to TRBJ2-1; 9 nucleotides line up with TRBD1. CDR1 and CDR2 (germline): KGHDR, SFDVKD. Trimming took 3 bases from V and 7 from J; bases not matched to a gene: 6. This CDR3 has 15 amino acids. CDR3 residues: CATSDGGTGINEQFF. CDR3 nucleotides: TGTGCCACCAGTGATGGCGGGACAGGGATTAATGAGCAGTTCTTC.

The chain has TRBV10-1 and TRBJ2-3; 9 bases are shared with TRBD2. The CDR3 loop spans 15 amino acids. Germline lookup yields CDR1 WNHNN and CDR2 SYGVQD (reference sequence). V lost 10 bases to trimming and J lost 2 bases; unmatched junction nucleotides: 10. CDR3 residues: CATRPSGTHTDTQYF. CDR3 nucleotides: TGCGCCACCCGTCCTAGCGGGACCCACACAGATACGCAGTATTTT.

This chain connects TRBV20-1 to TRBJ2-7; possible D gene TRBD2, 7 bases. Trimming shortened V by 4 bases and J by 4 bases, and 26 bases separated the two germline ends. The germline CDR1 and CDR2 sequences are DFQATT and SNEGSKA (reference sequence). The CDR3 covers 17 residues. The CDR3 spells CSAKTVPRGGVGYEQYF. The CDR3 nucleotides read TGCAGTGCTAAGACCGTCCCAAGGGGGGGAGTAGGATACGAGCAGTACTTC.

On this clonotype: One end of the junction does not line up with germline, which may come from a read error. The V gene is TRBV19, the J gene TRBJ2-5; 8 bases are shared with TRBD1. The CDR3 spans 17 residues. Germline V gives CDR1 LNHDA, CDR2 SQIVND (reference sequence). CDR3 in DNA: TGTGCCAGTAGTATTTCCCCCCCTGGGACAGGCCAAGAGACCCAGTCCTTC. Residues: CASSISPPGTGQETQSF.

The chain combines TRBV3-2 with TRBJ2-5; the table names TRBD1, a call not compared with the DNA. TRBV3-2 is reported as a pseudogene. CDR3 length: 17 residues. The CDR3, as DNA: TGTGCCAGCAGCCACAGTGTGCGGGGGTTGGATCGAGATACCCAGTACTTC. As protein: CASSHSVRGLDRDTQYF.

This clonotype was counted at least ten times. The chain links TRBV6-5 to TRBJ1-2, with no clear D. This CDR3 has 15 residues. The ends were cut back, 2 bases at V and 5 bases at J, with 15 bases in the middle. The germline V gene has CDR1 MNHEY and CDR2 SVGAGI. CDR3 DNA sequence: TGTGCCAGCAGTTACGATGGGTCAGTTGTATATGGCTACACCTTC. Translation: CASSYDGSVVYGYTF.

This clonotype was picked up many times. DNA of the CDR3: TGTGCCAGCAGCCCACAGGGAGCCAAAAACATTCAGTACTTC. This gives the protein CASSPQGAKNIQYF. The chain has TRBV7-9 and TRBJ2-4, with a tentative D call TRBD1 (6 bases). The ends were cut back, 5 bases at V and 0 bases at J, with 8 bases in the middle. Germline assignment: CDR1 SEHNR and CDR2 FQNEAQ (reference sequence). This CDR3 has 14 residues.

There are many counts of this clonotype. The genes are TRBV4-1 and TRBJ2-4, with 9 bases that match TRBD2. Germline V gene sequence: CDR1 MGHRA, CDR2 YSYEKL. This CDR3 region has 18 residues. V lost 0 bases and J lost 3; bases outside the gene matches: 9. CDR3 in DNA: TGCGCCAGCAGCCAAGAAGTTGCAGCGGGAGGTGTCAAAAACATTCAGTACTTC. Translating it yields CASSQEVAAGGVKNIQYF.

The genes are TRBV25-1 and TRBJ1-6; 9 bases are shared with TRBD1. Germline CDR1 is MGHDK and CDR2 is SYGVNS. This CDR3 comprises 16 residues. With 2 bases clipped from V and 7 bases from J, the junction kept 6 bases outside the gene matches. The CDR3 is CASSEEEDRGNSPLHF. The CDR3 DNA reads as TGTGCCAGCAGTGAAGAGGAGGACAGGGGCAATTCACCCCTCCACTTT.

This clonotype was detected only a few times. The chain joins TRBV3-1 to TRBJ2-7; no firm D call. The germline gives CDR1 LGHDT, CDR2 YNNKEL (reference sequence). The CDR3 spans 14 residues. Trimming removed 7 bases at V and 0 bases at J, with 13 bases between. The CDR3 reads CASTWTPNSYEQYF. The CDR3 nucleotides read TGTGCCAGCACCTGGACCCCCAACTCCTACGAGCAGTACTTC.

Regarding this clonotype: The junction shows a germline mismatch at one end, possibly a read error. The rearrangement uses TRBV20-1 and TRBJ2-5; a possible D gene is TRBD2 (6 bases). CDR1 is DFQATT and CDR2 is SNEGSKA in the germline V gene (reference sequence). This CDR3 spans 13 amino acids. The CDR3 DNA follows: TGCAGTGCTAGAGATCGCGGGAAAGAGACCCAGTGCTTC. Residues: CSARDRGKETQCF.

This clonotype was detected ten times or more. The V call is TRBV6-5, the J call TRBJ1-2, with 7 bases aligning to TRBD1. The germline V gene encodes CDR1 MNHEY and CDR2 SVGAGI. This CDR3 has 14 amino acids. The V and J ends lost 2 bases and 4 bases, in that order; junction bases with no gene match: 4. DNA for the CDR3: TGTGCCAGCAGTTACCAGGGGGTCGGCTATGGCTACACCTTC. This sequence encodes CASSYQGVGYGYTF.

This clonotype was observed at least ten times. This chain connects TRBV7-9 to TRBJ2-7; D is unresolved. The CDR3 spans 11 residues. Germline V CDR1 and CDR2: SEHNR, FQNEAQ (reference sequence). V was shortened by 5 bases and J by 5 bases, with 7 bases between the two germline ends. The CDR3 DNA reads TGTGCCAGCAGCCCGAAGGACGAGCAGTACTTC. Residues: CASSPKDEQYF. The full variable domain, completed using reference TRBV7-9 and TRBJ2-7, is DTGVSQNPRHKITKRGQNVTFRCDPISEHNRLYWYRQTLGQGPEFLTYFQNEAQLEKSRLLSDRFSAERPKGSFSTLEIQRTEQGDSAMYLCASSPKDEQYFGPGTRLTVT.

This clonotype was picked up many times. The chain is built from TRBV5-4 and TRBJ2-2; D remains ambiguous. The CDR3 has 15 residues. The V gene's germline CDR1 is SGHNT and CDR2 YYREEE (reference sequence). V was shortened by 0 bases and J by 5 bases, with 11 bases between the two germline ends. In DNA form, the CDR3 reads TGTGCCAGCAGCTTGGACCCTGGCCGGACCGGGGAGCTGTTTTTT. This translates into CASSLDPGRTGELFF. Based on the CDR3 plus reference TRBV5-4 and TRBJ2-2, the full variable domain is ETGVTQSPTHLIKTRGQQVTLRCSSQSGHNTVSWYQQALGQGPQFIFQYYREEENGRGNFPPRFSGLQFPNYSSELNVNALELDDSALYLCASSLDPGRTGELFFGEGSRLTVL.

This clonotype showed up many times. Compared with germline, one end of the junction differs, possibly owing to a read error. The genes are TRBV7-7 and TRBJ2-2, with D perhaps TRBD1 (6 bases). The germline CDR1 and CDR2 sequences are SSHAT and FNYEAQ (reference sequence). This CDR3 is 19 amino acids long. The DNA for the CDR3 is TGTGCTAGCAGCTTAGGACGGGACAACCCTGGGGGTAGCACCGGGGAGCTGTTTTTT. It is translated as CASSLGRDNPGGSTGELFF.

This clonotype was seen many times. The chain uses TRBV10-1 and TRBJ2-1; TRBD2 agrees at 11 bases. The CDR3 sequence is 13 residues long. Trimming at V came to 5 bases and at J to 7 bases, leaving 1 base not matched to a gene. CDR1 is WNHNN, CDR2 SYGVQD, per germline (reference sequence). CDR3 DNA sequence: TGCGCCAGCAGTTCTAGCGGGAGGAATGAGCAGTTCTTC. Residues: CASSSSGRNEQFF.

This clonotype was seen repeatedly, ten times or more. The CDR3 DNA sequence: TGTGCCAGCAGTTACCGTAGCGGGAGTATCATTAATGAGCAGTTCTTC. Encoded protein: CASSYRSGSIINEQFF. The chain uses TRBV6-6 and TRBJ2-1, with TRBD2 identical over 9 bases. The trim removed 2 bases at V and 7 bases at J, leaving 9 bases unmatched. From germline, CDR1 is MNHNY and CDR2 SVGAGI (reference sequence). The CDR3 spans 16 residues.

The chain joins TRBV11-2 to TRBJ1-5; no firm D call. Trimming cost V 3 bases and J 1 base, with 7 bases left between them. Germline lookup yields CDR1 SGHAT and CDR2 FQNNGV. The CDR3 covers 14 residues. This CDR3 reads CASSFPMSNQPQHF. CDR3 coding DNA: TGTGCCAGCAGCTTCCCAATGAGCAATCAGCCCCAGCATTTT.

As for this clonotype: Sequence at one end of the junction differs from germline and may be a read error. V gene TRBV24-1 combines with J gene TRBJ2-3; 10 nucleotides match TRBD1. This CDR3 region has 19 residues. The V gene's germline CDR1 is KGHDR and CDR2 SFDVKD. Written as DNA, the CDR3 is TGCGCCACCAGTGATCTTCGGGACAGGGGACGAGAGGGGACAGATACGCAGTATTTT. It specifies CATSDLRDRGREGTDTQYF.

The CDR3 DNA reads TGCAGCGTTGGAGGGGGCTATGGCTACACCTTC. It is translated as CSVGGGYGYTF. The chain has TRBV29-1 and TRBJ1-2; tentatively, D is TRBD1 (6 bases). V was trimmed by 4 bases and J by 4 bases, leaving 7 bases between them. The CDR3 is 11 residues long. Germline loops: CDR1 SQVTM, CDR2 ANQGSEA.

Notes on this clonotype: Since no conserved phenylalanine or tryptophan closes the CDR3, a read error is the likely cause. This chain connects TRBV5-1 to TRBJ2-1, with 8 bases matching TRBD2. This CDR3 region has 15 residues. The germline gives CDR1 SGHRS, CDR2 YFSETQ. The CDR3 loop reads CASSVETSAYNEQFR. The CDR3 DNA sequence: TGTGCCAGCAGCGTAGAGACTAGCGCCTACAATGAGCAGTTCAGA.